Below, 3 T cell receptor beta chains from the same sample are listed, as sequenced in a study of blood T cell repertoires in COVID-19. Method: immunoSEQ multiplex PCR; TCRdb's copy keeps in-frame clones and lacks some. The sample lists 150,000 or so clones; about 88% were seen once. Material for sequencing was peripheral blood. Receptors were obtained from a man in his sixties with active or convalescent COVID-19.

This clone was detected ten times or more. The V call is TRBV23-1, the J call TRBJ1-5; TRBD1 agrees at 8 bases. TRBV23-1 has ORF status, its function being uncertain. The junction had 11 bases not matched to a gene; V was cut back by 4 bases and J by 6 bases. The CDR3 loop spans 16 amino acids. In DNA, the CDR3 is TGCGCCAGCAGTCGGAGGAGACAGGGGTTTGTTCAGCCCCAGCATTTT. It yields the protein CASSRRRQGFVQPQHF.

The chain is built from TRBV9 and TRBJ2-3; D is possibly TRBD1 (5 bases). The germline gives CDR1 SGDLS, CDR2 YYNGEE. V was cut by 0 bases and J by 1 base, with 15 bases left in between. The CDR3 loop spans 17 amino acids. The CDR3 spells CASSVGVQTGGTDTQYF. The DNA for the CDR3 is TGTGCCAGCAGCGTAGGAGTTCAAACAGGTGGCACAGATACGCAGTATTTT. The whole variable domain, filled in from reference TRBV9 and TRBJ2-3, reads DSGVTQTPKHLITATGQRVTLRCSPRSGDLSVYWYQQSLDQGLQFLIQYYNGEERAKGNILERFSAQQFPDLHSELNLSSLELGDSALYFCASSVGVQTGGTDTQYFGPGTRLTVL.

The rearrangement links TRBV5-1 to TRBJ2-3; D perhaps matches TRBD1 (6 bases). The V end was cut by 0 bases, the J end by 4 bases, with 9 bases between. The CDR3 has 14 residues. Germline V lookup: CDR1 SGHRS, CDR2 YFSETQ. The CDR3 nucleotides read TGCGCCAGCAGCTTGGGCAGGGGCCCAGATACGCAGTATTTT. Translated, it gives CASSLGRGPDTQYF. The whole variable domain, remainder taken from reference TRBV5-1 and TRBJ2-3, is KAGVTQTPRYLIKTRGQQVTLSCSPISGHRSVSWYQQTPGQGLQFLFEYFSETQRNKGNFPGRFSGRQFSNSRSEMNVSTLELGDSALYLCASSLGRGPDTQYFGPGTRLTVL.